This TCR beta chain comes out of a study of CD4 and CD8 cells across lung adenocarcinoma regions. Via MiXCR, TCRdb re-called the PCR reads, giving one row per CDR3 protein. The sample records around 16,000 distinct CDR3 sequences, roughly three fifths being singletons. Donors had localized lung adenocarcinoma, a non-small cell lung cancer. Per germline, CDR1 MNHNS and CDR2 SASEGT. This CDR3 has 13 residues. V lost 8 bases, J lost 7 bases, and 8 bases stayed unmatched. This clonotype was found a few times. Sequencing was performed on CD8+ T cells from the center of a lung tumor. V is TRBV6-1 and J is TRBJ2-1, with 7 bases matching TRBD2. The receptor comes from a female donor with lung adenocarcinoma. The CD4 and CD8 labels of this study may be unreliable. CDR3 loop: CASGREFPNEQFF. Here the CDR3 DNA reads TGTGCCAGCGGGCGGGAGTTTCCAAATGAGCAGTTCTTC.